This entry lists 28 T cell receptor beta chains sequenced from one sample in a study of blood T cell repertoires in COVID-19. TCRdb's copy holds only in-frame clones and misses some; the assay was immunoSEQ multiplex PCR. The table shows a few hundred thousand clones, with roughly nine tenths occurring only once. The sample was peripheral blood. All receptors come from a woman in her thirties or forties who had recovered from COVID-19.

The gene calls are TRBV30 and TRBJ2-5; TRBD1 matches at 7 bases. Looked up from germline, CDR1 is GTSNPN and CDR2 is SVGIG (reference sequence). J was trimmed by 4 bases and V by 5 bases; bases with no gene match: 4. The CDR3 is 12 amino acids. In DNA form, the CDR3 reads TGTGCCTGGGATAAGGGGGCAGAGACCCAGTACTTC. Translating it yields CAWDKGAETQYF.

The chain combines TRBV27 with TRBJ2-1; the match to TRBD2 covers 14 bases. V lost 6 bases to trimming and J lost 7 bases; unmatched junction nucleotides: 2. Per the germline V gene, CDR1 is MNHEY and CDR2 is SMNVEV (reference sequence). The CDR3 length is 14 residues. The CDR3 DNA sequence: TGTGCCAGCAGCGGACTAGCGGGAGGTAATGAGCAGTTCTTC. Amino acid sequence: CASSGLAGGNEQFF.

This clone was picked up one time. The chain joins TRBV6-1 to TRBJ1-3; 10 bases are shared with TRBD1. V trimming: 2 bases; J trimming: 4 bases; junction bases outside the gene matches: 8. Germline V gene sequence: CDR1 MNHNS, CDR2 SASEGT. This CDR3 spans 17 amino acids. The CDR3 loop reads CASSEYRDRGEGNTIYF. The CDR3 coding sequence is TGTGCCAGCAGTGAATACCGGGACAGGGGCGAGGGAAACACCATATATTTT.

The genes are TRBV13 and TRBJ2-7; tentative D call: TRBD1 (6 bases). V lost 1 base and J 4 bases, leaving 11 bases between the germline ends. This CDR3 comprises 14 residues. CDR1 and CDR2 from the germline V gene are PRHDT and FYEKMQ (reference sequence). The CDR3 loop reads CASSLETGKYEQYF. CDR3 sequence (DNA): TGTGCCAGCAGCTTAGAAACAGGGAAATACGAGCAGTACTTC.

The chain recombines TRBV6-1 with TRBJ2-3; 11 bases line up with TRBD1. Germline-derived CDR1 and CDR2 are MNHNS and SASEGT. This CDR3 has 19 amino acids. The V and J ends lost 0 bases and 3 bases, in that order; junction bases with no gene match: 11. CDR3 sequence: CASSEARPDRGRRTDTQYF. The DNA of the CDR3 is TGTGCCAGCAGTGAAGCTCGACCGGACAGGGGGCGGAGGACAGATACGCAGTATTTT.

The chain employs TRBV6-6 and TRBJ1-5, with 9 bases fitting TRBD1. The germline gives CDR1 MNHNY, CDR2 SVGAGI (reference sequence). The trim removed 6 bases at V and 5 bases at J, leaving 5 bases unmatched. This CDR3 has 14 amino acids. The CDR3 DNA is TGTGCCAGCAGCCCCCGGGACAGGGATCAGCCCCAGCATTTT. Translation gives CASSPRDRDQPQHF.

The chain has TRBV10-3 and TRBJ2-2; 7 bases are shared with TRBD2. CDR1 and CDR2 from the germline V gene are ENHRY and SYGVKD. The length of the CDR3 is 17 residues. J was trimmed by 0 bases and V by 0 bases; bases with no gene match: 4. CDR3 sequence: CAISESRLAANTGELFF. The DNA for the CDR3 is TGTGCCATCAGTGAGTCGCGCCTAGCGGCGAACACCGGGGAGCTGTTTTTT.

The CDR3 bases are TGTGCCAGCAGTTTTACTAGCGGGACGGAGACCCAGTACTTC. As protein: CASSFTSGTETQYF. The chain recombines TRBV27 with TRBJ2-5, with 10 bases lining up with TRBD2. Germline trimming cut 3 bases from V and 5 bases from J; bases unmatched to any gene: 3. CDR1 is MNHEY, CDR2 SMNVEV, per germline (reference sequence). This CDR3 region has 14 residues.

This clone was counted a single time. The V call is TRBV15, the J call TRBJ2-2, with TRBD2 matching over 10 bases. The CDR3 loop spans 17 amino acids. From germline, CDR1 is LNHNV and CDR2 YYDKDF (reference sequence). The junction had 5 bases not matched to a gene; V was cut back by 3 bases and J by 1 base. CDR3 nucleotide sequence: TGTGCCACCAGCAGCTACGGACTAGCGGTGAACACCGGGGAGCTGTTTTTT. This sequence encodes CATSSYGLAVNTGELFF.

The chain carries TRBV9 and TRBJ2-1; 10 bases map to TRBD2. Losses at the gene ends were 4 bases for V and 7 bases for J; bases not matched to a gene: 11. Germline V gene sequence: CDR1 SGDLS, CDR2 YYNGEE. The CDR3 consists of 16 residues. CDR3 nucleotides: TGTGCCAGCAGCAACCTAGCGGGAGAAAGGGGGAATGAGCAGTTCTTC. It codes for CASSNLAGERGNEQFF.

V is TRBV9 and J is TRBJ2-3; TRBD1 matches at 8 bases. J gave up 4 bases and V 3 bases, and 13 bases lay outside the gene matches. This CDR3 comprises 17 residues. Germline CDR1 reads SGDLS; CDR2 reads YYNGEE. The CDR3 region is CASSESPEGRGPDTQYF. CDR3 DNA: TGTGCCAGCAGCGAATCCCCGGAGGGCAGGGGGCCAGATACGCAGTATTTT. The full variable domain, rest sourced from reference TRBV9 and TRBJ2-3, is DSGVTQTPKHLITATGQRVTLRCSPRSGDLSVYWYQQSLDQGLQFLIQYYNGEERAKGNILERFSAQQFPDLHSELNLSSLELGDSALYFCASSESPEGRGPDTQYFGPGTRLTVL.

The rearrangement joins TRBV6-5 to TRBJ2-2; D call uncertain. Germline V gives CDR1 MNHEY, CDR2 SVGAGI. Trimming left V 7 bases short and J 1 base short, with 4 bases between. This CDR3 contains 12 residues. The CDR3 spells CASTENTGELFF. The CDR3 coding sequence is TGTGCCAGCACAGAGAACACCGGGGAGCTGTTTTTT.

The chain uses TRBV30 and TRBJ1-6; D perhaps matches TRBD1 (5 bases). This CDR3 has 12 amino acids. Germline V lookup: CDR1 GTSNPN, CDR2 SVGIG (reference sequence). Between the trimmed V and J ends, which lost 3 bases and 10 bases, there was a span of 10 bases. CDR3 sequence: CAWRRGDSPLHF. The CDR3 DNA reads as TGTGCCTGGAGGCGGGGGGACTCACCCCTCCACTTT.

This clone turned up a few times. This chain links TRBV18 with TRBJ1-2, with 7 bases identical to TRBD1. The CDR3 length is 15 residues. With V trimmed by 0 bases and J by 3 bases, 4 bases remained unmatched. The germline CDR1 and CDR2 sequences are KGHSH and LQKENI. This chain's CDR3 is CASSPPRQGDYGYTF. The CDR3 bases are TGTGCCAGCTCACCACCGCGTCAGGGGGACTATGGCTACACCTTC.

This clone has more than one count but fewer than ten. The chain couples TRBV2 to TRBJ2-2; 10 bases agree with TRBD2. This CDR3 has 14 residues. CDR1 SNHLY and CDR2 FYNNEI come from the germline V gene. V lost 6 bases, J lost 5 bases, and 3 bases stayed unmatched. The CDR3 DNA follows: TGTGCCAGCAGGTCAGCGGGAGGGACCGGGGAGCTGTTTTTT. It is translated as CASRSAGGTGELFF.

The V call is TRBV19, the J call TRBJ1-2; the match to TRBD1 covers 7 bases. V gave up 0 bases and J gave up 0 bases; unmatched junction bases: 16. Germline CDR1 and CDR2: LNHDA and SQIVND (reference sequence). The CDR3 is 20 residues long. The CDR3 coding sequence is TGTGCCAGTAGTATAGATCTAACGTGGGACAGAACTTTCGCTAACTATGGCTACACCTTC. Its translation is CASSIDLTWDRTFANYGYTF.

The rearrangement links TRBV24-1 to TRBJ2-1, with 11 bases identical to TRBD2. Germline V lookup: CDR1 KGHDR, CDR2 SFDVKD. CDR3 length: 15 amino acids. V trimming: 2 bases; J trimming: 9 bases; junction bases outside the gene matches: 5. CDR3 region: CATSDSTSGSIEQFF. The CDR3 DNA reads as TGTGCCACCAGTGATTCTACTAGCGGGAGCATTGAGCAGTTCTTC.

The CDR3 is CASSQDRDRDEQYF. CDR3 nucleotides: TGTGCCAGCAGCCAAGACCGGGACAGGGACGAGCAGTACTTC. This chain joins TRBV6-2 or TRBV6-3 and TRBJ2-7; 9 bases line up with TRBD1. The CDR3 has 14 residues. With V trimmed by 6 bases and J by 5 bases, 8 bases remained unmatched. Germline V gives CDR1 MNHEY, CDR2 SVGEGT.

The CDR3 nucleotides read TGCGCCAGCAGCTCGAACGGGATATCCACCGGGGAGCTGTTTTTT. Its protein product is CASSSNGISTGELFF. The V and J genes are TRBV5-1 and TRBJ2-2, with TRBD2 as a possible D gene (5 bases). Germline V gene sequence: CDR1 SGHRS, CDR2 YFSETQ. Trimming left V 3 bases short and J 4 bases short, with 13 bases between. CDR3 size: 15 residues.

This clone occurred once. The chain uses TRBV5-8 and TRBJ2-6, with a tentative D call TRBD1 (5 bases). The V end was cut by 1 base, the J end by 0 bases, with 5 bases between. Germline CDR1 reads SGHTS; CDR2 reads YDEGEE. The CDR3 length is 15 residues. In DNA form, the CDR3 reads TGTGCCAGCAGCTTGACAGGCTCTGGGGCCAACGTCCTGACTTTC. Its protein is CASSLTGSGANVLTF.

The J gene is TRBJ2-2, the V gene TRBV10-1, with 8 bases identical to TRBD1. J was trimmed by 6 bases and V by 3 bases; bases with no gene match: 6. The length of the CDR3 is 15 residues. Germline CDR1 and CDR2: WNHNN and SYGVQD (reference sequence). The CDR3 region has the DNA TGCGCCAGCAGTGAAAATTCAGGGGGCGCCGGGGAGCTGTTTTTT. This gives the protein CASSENSGGAGELFF.

In DNA form, the CDR3 reads TGCGCCAGCAGCTTGGCCTTGTTGACAGACCACGATACGCAGTATTTT. Translation gives CASSLALLTDHDTQYF. The chain carries TRBV5-1 and TRBJ2-3; a weak D match, TRBD1 (5 bases). V lost 0 bases to trimming and J lost 6 bases, with 17 bases between them. This CDR3 region has 16 residues. Germline CDR1 reads SGHRS; CDR2 reads YFSETQ. The full variable domain, completed using reference TRBV5-1 and TRBJ2-3, is KAGVTQTPRYLIKTRGQQVTLSCSPISGHRSVSWYQQTPGQGLQFLFEYFSETQRNKGNFPGRFSGRQFSNSRSEMNVSTLELGDSALYLCASSLALLTDHDTQYFGPGTRLTVL.

This chain uses TRBV7-9 with TRBJ2-2, with a possible D match to TRBD2 (5 bases). The CDR3 covers 19 residues. Deletions cut 7 bases from V and 3 bases from J, with 27 bases between. The germline V gene encodes CDR1 SEHNR and CDR2 FQNEAQ (reference sequence). The CDR3 DNA sequence: TGTGCCAGCAAGGGAGCCCAGGATCCACCGCCGCCCTACACCGGGGAGCTGTTTTTT. This encodes CASKGAQDPPPPYTGELFF.

In this sample, this clone turned up once. The CDR3 sequence is CASTETGQGNYGYTF. CDR3 in DNA: TGTGCCAGTACCGAGACGGGCCAGGGTAACTATGGCTACACCTTC. The chain uses TRBV19 and TRBJ1-2; D perhaps matches TRBD1 (5 bases). Trimming removed 7 bases from V and 1 base from J, with 16 bases in between. The CDR3 runs to 15 residues. Germline V gene sequence: CDR1 LNHDA, CDR2 SQIVND (reference sequence).

V is TRBV20-1 and J is TRBJ1-2, with no clear D. Germline CDR1 DFQATT, CDR2 SNEGSKA (reference sequence). Trimming left V 7 bases short and J 7 bases short, with 13 bases between. This CDR3 is 11 amino acids long. The DNA of the CDR3 is TGCAGTGTTTGGGAGACGGGTGGCTACACCTTC. It yields the protein CSVWETGGYTF.

The chain joins TRBV5-1 to TRBJ2-1, with D unclear. Deletions cut 8 bases from V and 0 bases from J, with 12 bases between. CDR1 is SGHRS and CDR2 is YFSETQ in the germline V gene. There are 14 residues in the CDR3. Here the CDR3 reads CASSPPSSYNEQFF. In DNA form, the CDR3 reads TGCGCCAGTTCCCCCCCCAGCTCCTACAATGAGCAGTTCTTC.

This chain joins TRBV7-2 and TRBJ1-2; tentative D call: TRBD1 (6 bases). Trimming left V 6 bases short and J 0 bases short, with 14 bases between. Germline V gene data show CDR1 as SGHTA and CDR2 as FQGNSA. CDR3 length: 15 residues. The CDR3 loop reads CASSIGGRTNYGYTF. The DNA for the CDR3 is TGTGCCAGCAGTATAGGGGGACGGACTAACTATGGCTACACCTTC.

This sequence joins TRBV6-5 and TRBJ1-3; D ambiguous. There are 12 residues in the CDR3. Trimming left V 6 bases short and J 2 bases short, with 5 bases between. CDR1 and CDR2 from the germline V gene are MNHEY and SVGAGI. DNA of the CDR3: TGTGCCAGCAGGAGGGCTGGAAACACCATATATTTT. It is translated as CASRRAGNTIYF.